This T cell receptor beta chain was profiled in a study of beta chain features in type 1 diabetes. Expressed TCRB transcripts were sequenced because the isolated RNA had all been reverse transcribed beforehand. Using immunoSEQ multiplex PCR, the repertoire was profiled, and TCRdb retains in-frame clones only, with some absent. The data contain hundreds of thousands of clones, roughly a sixth of them singletons. V dropped 4 bases and J dropped 4 bases, with 10 bases sitting between them. Per the germline V gene, CDR1 is MNHEY and CDR2 is SMNVEV (reference sequence). The CDR3 is 13 residues long. The receptor was derived from a man aged 18 to 30 in good health. The V call is TRBV27, the J call TRBJ1-1, with D unclear. Source material: naive CD4+ T cells from blood. For the CDR3, the DNA is TGTGCCAGCAGTTCAATGGACCTCACTGAAGCTTTCTTT. It is translated as CASSSMDLTEAFF.